This TCR beta chain was retrieved from a study of human T cells and chemical hapten exposure. About the study: Throughout the roughly 22-week study, diphenylcyclopropenone was applied weekly to the patients' scalps. A patient group, mainly female, showed alopecia areata, totalis or universalis. The study traced per-sample TCR yield variation mainly to small differences in pooled library volumes.

There are a few counts of this clonotype. From the RACE reads, TCRdb called clonotypes with MiXCR, one entry per CDR3 protein. The repertoire holds under 200,000 distinct CDR3 sequences, with 14% as singletons. Trimming pared 6 bases from V and 0 bases from J, leaving 5 bases between. The CDR3 extends over 12 amino acids. The time point is: patch test 1, 2 weeks after DPC sensitization. Treatment of the sample: therapeutic diphenylcyclopropenone sensitization with weekly scalp DPC. The genes are TRBV12-3 or TRBV12-4 and TRBJ1-2; D gene ambiguous. This specimen consisted of whole blood, obtained in connection with sensitization to the hapten diphenylcyclopropenone (DPC). This receptor was obtained from a woman younger than 45 with alopecia areata. Some clones in this sample may be carry-over from other donors' samples. CDR3 in amino acids: CASSTSNYGYTF. The CDR3 nucleotides read TGTGCCAGCAGCACCTCTAACTATGGCTACACCTTC.